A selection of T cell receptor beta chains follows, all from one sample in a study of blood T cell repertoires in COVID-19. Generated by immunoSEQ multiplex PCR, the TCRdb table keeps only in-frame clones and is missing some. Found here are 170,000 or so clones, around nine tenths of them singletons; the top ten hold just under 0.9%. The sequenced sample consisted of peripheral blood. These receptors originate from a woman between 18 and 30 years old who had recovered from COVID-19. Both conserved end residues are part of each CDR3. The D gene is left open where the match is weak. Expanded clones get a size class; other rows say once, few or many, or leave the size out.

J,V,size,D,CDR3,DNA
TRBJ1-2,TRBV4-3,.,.,CASSQTDRRNYGYTF,TGCGCCAGCAGCCAGACGGACAGACGGAACTATGGCTACACCTTC
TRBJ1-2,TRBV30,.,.,CAWNRDSTYGYTF,TGTGCCTGGAACAGGGATTCCACCTATGGCTACACCTTC
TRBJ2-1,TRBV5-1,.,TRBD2,CASSLGGGRSNEQFF,TGCGCCAGCAGCTTGGGTGGCGGGAGGTCAAATGAGCAGTTCTTC
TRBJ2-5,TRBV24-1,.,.,CATSDRTNLQETQYF,TGTGCCACCAGTGATCGGACAAACCTCCAAGAGACCCAGTACTTC
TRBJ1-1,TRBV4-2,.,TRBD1,CASSQDGTGNTEAFF,TGTGCCAGCAGCCAAGATGGGACAGGGAACACTGAAGCTTTCTTT
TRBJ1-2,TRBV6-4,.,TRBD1,CASSATGTGSYTF,TGTGCCAGCAGTGCTACTGGGACAGGGAGCTACACCTTC
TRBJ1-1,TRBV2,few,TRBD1,CASRQGEWYTEAFF,TGTGCCAGCAGGCAGGGGGAATGGTACACTGAAGCTTTCTTT
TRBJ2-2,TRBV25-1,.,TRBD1,CASSDPGQGSAGELFF,TGTGCCAGCAGTGATCCGGGACAGGGATCAGCCGGGGAGCTGTTTTTT
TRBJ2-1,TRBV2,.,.,CASREYNEQFF,TGTGCCAGCCGGGAGTACAATGAGCAGTTCTTC
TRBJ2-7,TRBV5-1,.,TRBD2,CASCSGGRRDEQYF,TGCGCCAGCTGCTCGGGGGGGCGACGGGACGAGCAGTACTTC